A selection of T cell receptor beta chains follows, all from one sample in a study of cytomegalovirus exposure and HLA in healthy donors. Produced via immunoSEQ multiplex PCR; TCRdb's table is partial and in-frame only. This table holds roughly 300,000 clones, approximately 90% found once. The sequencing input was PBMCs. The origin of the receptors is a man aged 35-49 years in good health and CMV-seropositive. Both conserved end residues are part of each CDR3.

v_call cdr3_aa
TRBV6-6 CASSYGTVDTEAFF
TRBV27 CASRSLGTGEGQPQHF
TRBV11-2 CASSLENRMNTEAFF
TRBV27 CASSPGTSGRLTNYNEQFF
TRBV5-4 CASSPGTGISYEQYF
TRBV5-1 CASSSEGRGGNTEAFF
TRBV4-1 CASSQAGTLGSTDTQYF
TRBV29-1 CSVETGQMYEQYF
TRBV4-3 CASSQDRTGVRNQPQHF
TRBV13 CASSLASGRAGTEQYF
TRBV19 CASSAFPGEKLFF
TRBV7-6 CASSSRQDWSGELFF
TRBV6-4 CASSPLGLANNEQFF
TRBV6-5 CASSPRAGGDRVQYF
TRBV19 CASSLTGVGRETQYF
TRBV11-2 CASSRRRDRVLETQYF
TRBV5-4 CASSLAGAQYF
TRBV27 CASNDRGPRYNEQFF
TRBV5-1 CASSLDGQYYGYTF
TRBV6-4 CASSPTGGDSPLHF
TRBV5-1 CASSLGQGRDYGYTF
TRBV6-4 CASSDSGWTGVYNEQFF
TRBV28 CASSWSSTYEQYF
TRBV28 CASSPPTSGETQYF
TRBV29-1 CSAGGGGWDGYTF
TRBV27 CASSWGGPSYEQYF
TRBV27 CASSLSGLREKLFF
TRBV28 CASSTGTGVHEQYF
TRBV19 CASSSLSPGNPRSGANVLTF